The T cell receptor beta chain described here comes from a study of CD8 T cells in ankylosing spondylitis. The CDR3 is 14 residues long. Germline lookup yields CDR1 SGHRS and CDR2 YFSETQ. Trimming shortened V by 3 bases and J by 1 base, and 9 bases separated the two germline ends. TCRdb reprocessed the 5' RACE reads with MiXCR, giving one entry per CDR3 protein. The repertoire consists of approximately 140,000 distinct CDR3 sequences, with roughly 44% occurring once and the leading ten covering around 15%. This clonotype was counted many times. The sequenced sample consisted of synovial fluid, either unsorted or a sorted T cell fraction (not recorded which). The chain is built from TRBV5-1 and TRBJ2-3; either TRBD1 or TRBD2 may supply D (5 bases each). This clonotype was sampled from a male donor with ankylosing spondylitis. CDR3 nucleotides: TGCGCCAGCAGCTCCGGGACCCGCACAGATACGCAGTATTTT. Its translation: CASSSGTRTDTQYF.